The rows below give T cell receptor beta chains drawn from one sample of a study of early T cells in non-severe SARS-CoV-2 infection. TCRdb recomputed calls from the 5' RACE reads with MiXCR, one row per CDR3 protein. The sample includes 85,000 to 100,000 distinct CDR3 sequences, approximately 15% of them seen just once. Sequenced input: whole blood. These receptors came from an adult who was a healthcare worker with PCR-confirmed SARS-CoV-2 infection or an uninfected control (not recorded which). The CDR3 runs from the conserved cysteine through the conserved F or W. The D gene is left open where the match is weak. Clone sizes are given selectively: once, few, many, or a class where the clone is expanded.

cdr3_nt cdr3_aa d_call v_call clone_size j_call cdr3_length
TGTGCCAGCAGGCCTAGGACGCCAGGGGCGATGGAAGCTTTCTTT CASRPRTPGAMEAFF NA TRBV12-3/TRBV12-4 NA TRBJ1-1 15
TGTGCCAGCAGCTTCGTACTAGCGACGGAGACCCAGTACTTC CASSFVLATETQYF TRBD2 TRBV7-9 few TRBJ2-5 14
TGCAGTGCGCCGGGACTAAATAACTATGGCTACACCTTC CSAPGLNNYGYTF NA TRBV20-1 NA TRBJ1-2 13
TGTGCCAGCAGTTACTCGGCGGGTCATCGGAGAAACACCATATATTTT CASSYSAGHRRNTIYF NA TRBV6-2/TRBV6-3 many TRBJ1-3 16
TGTGCCAGCAGCCCCAGTGGGCACTCCAGCCCCCTCCACTTT CASSPSGHSSPLHF NA TRBV2 few TRBJ1-6 14
TGTGCCAGCAGCCGACAGGGGGACGAGCAGTACTTC CASSRQGDEQYF TRBD1 TRBV27 NA TRBJ2-7 12
TGCGCCAGCAGTGATACCCTTGGTCAGGCTAACTATGGCTACACCTTC CASSDTLGQANYGYTF NA TRBV10-2 NA TRBJ1-2 16
TGTGCCAGCACCGGTAGCGGAAAGACGCAGTATTTT CASTGSGKTQYF NA TRBV28 few TRBJ2-3 12
TGCAGTGCTAGTCAGGGAGGGGGTACAAGCAATCAGCCCCAGCATTTT CSASQGGGTSNQPQHF NA TRBV20-1 medium-sized TRBJ1-5 16
TGCAGCGTTGAAGGGGGGAGCAGGTTGGGCAATGAGCAGTTCTTC CSVEGGSRLGNEQFF NA TRBV29-1 NA TRBJ2-1 15
TGTGCCAGCAGCTCAGGGACAGCTACTCGTGAGGCTTTCTTT CASSSGTATREAFF TRBD1 TRBV7-9 many TRBJ1-1 14
TGTGCCATCAGGCCAGGGGGGACAGATACGCAGTATTTT CAIRPGGTDTQYF NA TRBV10-3 NA TRBJ2-3 13
TGTGCCAGCAGCTCCTCGGACTCATACGAGCAGTACTTC CASSSSDSYEQYF NA TRBV7-9 few TRBJ2-7 13
TGTGCCAGCAGTTTACGGCTCGATGAGCAGTTCTTC CASSLRLDEQFF NA TRBV28 few TRBJ2-1 12
TGTGCCAGCAGTTCCCCTTCAGGGGAGCTGTTTTTT CASSSPSGELFF NA TRBV12-3/TRBV12-4 NA TRBJ2-2 12
TGTGCCAGCTCACCACCGGGACAGGGGAACACTGAAGCTTTCTTT CASSPPGQGNTEAFF TRBD1 TRBV18 few TRBJ1-1 15
TGCAGTGCTCCTAGGGGGCTAGCGGGACAAGAGACCCAGTACTTC CSAPRGLAGQETQYF TRBD2 TRBV20-1 many TRBJ2-5 15
TGTGCCAGTAGTGTGACTAGCGGGAGATTCTACAATGAGCAGTTCTTC CASSVTSGRFYNEQFF TRBD2 TRBV19 NA TRBJ2-1 16
TGTGCCAGCAGCTTTGGGGCCCTAGACAGGGGGCGCCAGTACTTC CASSFGALDRGRQYF TRBD1 TRBV7-2 NA TRBJ2-7 15
TGTGCCAGCATCCCGGGACAGGGCTACAATGAGCAGTTCTTC CASIPGQGYNEQFF TRBD1 TRBV6-5 NA TRBJ2-1 14
TGTGCCAGCAGTTTGGGACAGGGCCCCTCCTACGAGCAGTACTTC CASSLGQGPSYEQYF TRBD1 TRBV28 few TRBJ2-7 15
TGTGCCAGCTCACCATCCGAGGGCAGGAACACCGGGGAGCTGTTTTTT CASSPSEGRNTGELFF NA TRBV18 many TRBJ2-2 16
TGTGCCATCAGTTCCTTCAGGACTAGCACAGATACGCAGTATTTT CAISSFRTSTDTQYF NA TRBV10-3 NA TRBJ2-3 15
TGTGCCAGCAGTGGGACCGTAAGGAACACTGAAGCTTTCTTT CASSGTVRNTEAFF NA TRBV6-1 NA TRBJ1-1 14
TGTGCCAGTAGTACACCGGGACAGACGTCCGTTCAGCCCCAGCATTTT CASSTPGQTSVQPQHF TRBD1 TRBV19 NA TRBJ1-5 16
TGTGCCAGCAGGGACATCTCTTACAATGAGCAGTTCTTC CASRDISYNEQFF NA TRBV6-5 few TRBJ2-1 13
TGCGCCAGCAGCCCCCTAGCGGGGGCGGGTAGGGAGCAGTTCTTC CASSPLAGAGREQFF TRBD2 TRBV5-1 few TRBJ2-1 15
TGTGCCTGCTCCCCCCTCGGGGATCACTATGGCTACACCTTC CACSPLGDHYGYTF NA TRBV7-9 NA TRBJ1-2 14
TGTGCCAGCTGTAAGAACTATGGCTACACCTTC CASCKNYGYTF NA TRBV28 NA TRBJ1-2 11
TGCAGCGTAAGGACTAGCGGGGGATCCTACGAGCAGTACTTC CSVRTSGGSYEQYF TRBD2 TRBV29-1 NA TRBJ2-7 14
TGCAGTGCTAGTCAGGGGACATACCAAGAGACCCAGTACTTC CSASQGTYQETQYF NA TRBV20-1 few TRBJ2-5 14
TGTGCCAGCAGCCCACAAGGGGTGGGGAATTCTTACGGAAACACCATATATTTT CASSPQGVGNSYGNTIYF NA TRBV7-8 few TRBJ1-3 18
TGTGCCAGCAGCGAGGGGACGACCTACGAGCAGTACTTC CASSEGTTYEQYF NA TRBV25-1 NA TRBJ2-7 13
TGTGCCAGCAGTTTCGCCAAAGGGGTCCACTCGAGCTACACCTTC CASSFAKGVHSSYTF NA TRBV12-3/TRBV12-4 NA TRBJ1-2 15
TGTGCCAGCAGTTACTCGACTAGCGGGGGGGCATACGAGCAGTACTTC CASSYSTSGGAYEQYF TRBD2 TRBV6-2/TRBV6-3 few TRBJ2-7 16
TGTGCCAGCAGTTTAAAGCCAGACCGAGCCTACGAGCAGTACTTC CASSLKPDRAYEQYF NA TRBV27 medium-sized TRBJ2-7 15
TGTGCCAGCAGCTTAGAATCTAGCGGGGGCGAGCAGTACTTC CASSLESSGGEQYF TRBD2 TRBV7-9 NA TRBJ2-7 14
TGTGCCTGGAGTTCGGGACTCCAAGAGACCCAGTACTTC CAWSSGLQETQYF NA TRBV30 few TRBJ2-5 13
TGTGCCAGCAGCTTGGGAAGGGGGATGGATGGCTACACCTTC CASSLGRGMDGYTF NA TRBV5-6 NA TRBJ1-2 14
TGTGCCAGCACCATGGGAAAAGGACTAGCGGGAGCTCTCCAAGAGACCCAGTACTTC CASTMGKGLAGALQETQYF TRBD2 TRBV12-3/TRBV12-4 NA TRBJ2-5 19
TGTGCCAGCAGTCCCGGGACAGGTTGGAATGGCTACACCTTC CASSPGTGWNGYTF TRBD1 TRBV27 NA TRBJ1-2 14
TGTGCCAGCAGTTTGGGGCGCGCCGGGGAGCTGTTTTTT CASSLGRAGELFF NA TRBV12-3/TRBV12-4 NA TRBJ2-2 13
TGTGCCAGCAGCTCTAGGGCCCGTGGCTACACCTTC CASSSRARGYTF NA TRBV5-4 NA TRBJ1-2 12
TGTGCCAGCACCTACGACAGGGGACTGGGATCACCCCTCCACTTT CASTYDRGLGSPLHF TRBD1 TRBV6-2/TRBV6-3 NA TRBJ1-6 15
TGTGCCAGCAGACGGGGCGGTCAAGAGACCCAGTACTTC CASRRGGQETQYF NA TRBV7-2 NA TRBJ2-5 13
TGTGCCAGCAGTTCGACAGCCTACGAGCAGTACTTC CASSSTAYEQYF NA TRBV28 NA TRBJ2-7 12